This T cell receptor (beta chain) was found in a study of T cells after yellow fever vaccination. Germline assignment: CDR1 SEHNR and CDR2 FQNEAQ (reference sequence). V trimming: 1 base; J trimming: 4 bases; junction bases outside the gene matches: 10. The CDR3 has 17 amino acids. TCRdb reprocessed the 5' RACE reads via MiXCR and lists one record per CDR3 protein. This table holds 300,000 to 450,000 distinct CDR3 sequences, about 6.2% found once. This clonotype occurred a few times. Its cognate antigen is unknown. Study-wide results and caveats: In post-booster samples, most primary-vaccination clones reappeared (approximately 96% CD4, nearly 90% CD8).

Sequencing used PBMCs, obtained 5 days after the yellow fever booster vaccination. The source is a man aged 30-40 years who received the YFV17D yellow fever vaccine. The chain combines TRBV7-9 with TRBJ2-3; 8 positions agree with TRBD2. The CDR3 here is CASSLVPGTSVADTQYF. CDR3 DNA: TGTGCCAGCAGCTTAGTACCCGGGACTAGTGTAGCAGATACGCAGTATTTT.